This T cell receptor beta chain came from a study of T cell repertoires in cytomegalovirus infection. The study's findings and limits: The ex vivo response was dominated by HLA-C-restricted CMV-specific TCR beta clonotypes.

A word on this clonotype: Its antigen is not identified.

TCRdb analysed the reads with MiXCR anew, one entry per CDR3 protein. The table shows around 530,000 distinct CDR3 sequences, with about 25% occurring only once. The germline CDR1 and CDR2 sequences are SNHLY and FYNNEI. Deletions cut 7 bases from V and 6 bases from J, with 10 bases between. The CDR3 loop spans 13 amino acids. This clonotype originated in a human donor in good health (CMV status not recorded). Some clones in this sample may be carry-over from other donors' samples. Sequencing input: PBMCs. J is TRBJ1-6 and V is TRBV2; possible D gene TRBD1, 5 bases. In nucleotides, the CDR3 is TGTGCCAGCAACCGGGGCCTTAATTCACCCCTCCACTTT. As protein: CASNRGLNSPLHF. The full variable domain, in which reference TRBV2 and TRBJ1-6 provide the parts outside the CDR3, is EPEVTQTPSHQVTQMGQEVILRCVPISNHLYFYWYRQILGQKVEFLVSFYNNEISEKSEIFDDQFSVERPDGSNFTLKIRSTKLEDSAMYFCASNRGLNSPLHFGNGTRLTVT.